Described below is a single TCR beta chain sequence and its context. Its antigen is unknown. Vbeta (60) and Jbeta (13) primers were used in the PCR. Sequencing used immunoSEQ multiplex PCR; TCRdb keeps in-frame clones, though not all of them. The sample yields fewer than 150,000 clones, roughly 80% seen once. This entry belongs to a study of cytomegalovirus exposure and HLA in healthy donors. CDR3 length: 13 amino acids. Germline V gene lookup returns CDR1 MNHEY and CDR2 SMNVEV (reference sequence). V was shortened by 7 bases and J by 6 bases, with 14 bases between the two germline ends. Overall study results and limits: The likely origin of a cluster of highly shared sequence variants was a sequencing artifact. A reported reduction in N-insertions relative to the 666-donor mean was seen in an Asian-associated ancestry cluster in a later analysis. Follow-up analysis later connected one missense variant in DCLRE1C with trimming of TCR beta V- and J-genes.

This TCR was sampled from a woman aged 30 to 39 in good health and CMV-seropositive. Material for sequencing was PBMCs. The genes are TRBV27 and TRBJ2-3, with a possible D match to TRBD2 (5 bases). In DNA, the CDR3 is TGTGCCAGCATTGGCGGGTGGAGCGATACGCAGTATTTT. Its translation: CASIGGWSDTQYF.